This is a list of T cell receptor beta chains from one sample in a study of cytomegalovirus exposure and HLA in healthy donors. The table came from immunoSEQ multiplex PCR; TCRdb's copy has only in-frame clones and leaves some out. The sample holds 180,000 or so clones; more than 65% are singletons and the top ten take 2.9%. Sequenced sample: PBMCs. The receptors here all came from a female donor in good health and CMV-seronegative. CDR3s include the opening cysteine and the closing phenylalanine or tryptophan. The order of the fields is CDR3 protein, CDR3 length, clone size, J gene, V gene. Size is stated for part of the rows, as once, few or many counts, or as a class when the clone is expanded.

cdr3_aa: CASSVDARPGLAGNEQFF
cdr3_length: 18
clone_size: NA
j_call: TRBJ2-1
v_call: TRBV9

cdr3_aa: CASSLELDRYEQYF
cdr3_length: 14
clone_size: few
j_call: TRBJ2-7
v_call: TRBV5-4

cdr3_aa: CASSLGFTGRMSNQPQHF
cdr3_length: 18
clone_size: NA
j_call: TRBJ1-5
v_call: TRBV11-1

cdr3_aa: CASSTGAGTQYF
cdr3_length: 12
clone_size: once
j_call: TRBJ2-5
v_call: TRBV19

cdr3_aa: CASSLTRGEQYF
cdr3_length: 12
clone_size: NA
j_call: TRBJ2-7
v_call: TRBV7-3

cdr3_aa: CASSIGGSNTGELFF
cdr3_length: 15
clone_size: NA
j_call: TRBJ2-2
v_call: TRBV19

cdr3_aa: CASSTNGLVDGYTF
cdr3_length: 14
clone_size: NA
j_call: TRBJ1-2
v_call: TRBV19

cdr3_aa: CASSQGTRQPQHF
cdr3_length: 13
clone_size: NA
j_call: TRBJ1-5
v_call: TRBV28

cdr3_aa: CASSIEGGYGYTF
cdr3_length: 13
clone_size: NA
j_call: TRBJ1-2
v_call: TRBV19

cdr3_aa: CASSLDHGSYNEQFF
cdr3_length: 15
clone_size: NA
j_call: TRBJ2-1
v_call: TRBV11-2

cdr3_aa: CAWSVQGQGVLHYEQYF
cdr3_length: 17
clone_size: few
j_call: NA
v_call: TRBV30

cdr3_aa: CASSLSGNQPQHF
cdr3_length: 13
clone_size: NA
j_call: TRBJ1-5
v_call: TRBV5-4

cdr3_aa: CASSNNRGVGYGYTF
cdr3_length: 15
clone_size: NA
j_call: TRBJ1-2
v_call: TRBV6-1

cdr3_aa: CARGEREGLQETQYF
cdr3_length: 15
clone_size: few
j_call: TRBJ2-5
v_call: TRBV2

cdr3_aa: CASSSLIGGDTQYF
cdr3_length: 14
clone_size: NA
j_call: TRBJ2-3
v_call: TRBV6-5

cdr3_aa: CSSSSRTGSYEQYF
cdr3_length: 14
clone_size: NA
j_call: TRBJ2-7
v_call: TRBV7-9

cdr3_aa: CASSPGRGPNTEAFF
cdr3_length: 15
clone_size: NA
j_call: TRBJ1-1
v_call: TRBV18

cdr3_aa: CSVEGQGAFNYGYTF
cdr3_length: 15
clone_size: NA
j_call: TRBJ1-2
v_call: TRBV29-1

cdr3_aa: CASSLEGGGYEQYF
cdr3_length: 14
clone_size: NA
j_call: TRBJ2-7
v_call: TRBV5-1

cdr3_aa: CASGWGQATGGEKLFF
cdr3_length: 16
clone_size: NA
j_call: TRBJ1-4
v_call: TRBV12-5

cdr3_aa: CASSIKPLGEQFF
cdr3_length: 13
clone_size: NA
j_call: TRBJ2-1
v_call: TRBV19

cdr3_aa: CASSQDPPGQTQETQYF
cdr3_length: 17
clone_size: NA
j_call: TRBJ2-5
v_call: TRBV4-1

cdr3_aa: CASSSLAGGGTDTQYF
cdr3_length: 16
clone_size: NA
j_call: TRBJ2-3
v_call: TRBV28

cdr3_aa: CASSPIAGNNSPLHF
cdr3_length: 15
clone_size: once
j_call: TRBJ1-6
v_call: TRBV7-2

cdr3_aa: CAITEGGSSTDTQYF
cdr3_length: 15
clone_size: NA
j_call: TRBJ2-3
v_call: TRBV10-3

cdr3_aa: CASWSTQQPQHF
cdr3_length: 12
clone_size: NA
j_call: TRBJ1-5
v_call: TRBV27

cdr3_aa: CASRQGTSYEQYF
cdr3_length: 13
clone_size: NA
j_call: TRBJ2-7
v_call: TRBV27

cdr3_aa: CASSAFGSGHEQYF
cdr3_length: 14
clone_size: NA
j_call: TRBJ2-7
v_call: TRBV7-2

cdr3_aa: CASSLGGKGDTQYF
cdr3_length: 14
clone_size: few
j_call: TRBJ2-3
v_call: TRBV5-1

cdr3_aa: CASRAATHSNQPQHF
cdr3_length: 15
clone_size: NA
j_call: TRBJ1-5
v_call: TRBV19

cdr3_aa: CASSITGGRLFAFF
cdr3_length: 14
clone_size: NA
j_call: TRBJ1-1
v_call: TRBV27

cdr3_aa: CASSRNRGTTYEQYF
cdr3_length: 15
clone_size: NA
j_call: NA
v_call: TRBV6-5

cdr3_aa: CASSHGDSEKLFF
cdr3_length: 13
clone_size: NA
j_call: TRBJ1-4
v_call: TRBV5-1

cdr3_aa: CASSLESTEAFF
cdr3_length: 12
clone_size: few
j_call: TRBJ1-1
v_call: TRBV5-6

cdr3_aa: CAISDMGTQETQYF
cdr3_length: 14
clone_size: NA
j_call: TRBJ2-5
v_call: TRBV10-3

cdr3_aa: CATGTSGRYNEQFF
cdr3_length: 14
clone_size: NA
j_call: TRBJ2-1
v_call: TRBV19

cdr3_aa: CAWSVAWYLQDGYTF
cdr3_length: 15
clone_size: few
j_call: TRBJ1-2
v_call: TRBV30

cdr3_aa: CASSLGQIPYEQYF
cdr3_length: 14
clone_size: NA
j_call: TRBJ2-7
v_call: TRBV7-2

cdr3_aa: CASSLVDRVANYGYTF
cdr3_length: 16
clone_size: few
j_call: TRBJ1-2
v_call: TRBV7-9

cdr3_aa: CAWNLGLVEQFF
cdr3_length: 12
clone_size: NA
j_call: TRBJ2-1
v_call: TRBV30

cdr3_aa: CASKKRQGDSNQPQHF
cdr3_length: 16
clone_size: NA
j_call: TRBJ1-5
v_call: TRBV6-6